This T cell receptor (beta chain) was obtained from a study of blood T cell repertoires in COVID-19. Study overall: There were acute and convalescent COVID-19 samples, and they came from the United States, Italy and Spain. Sources were T cells, B-cell-depleted T cells, or PBMCs; the material itself was cDNA or gDNA.

The length of the CDR3 is 13 residues. Trimming pared 3 bases from V and 7 bases from J, leaving 10 bases between. Germline V gives CDR1 SNHLY, CDR2 FYNNEI. Original analysis: Estimates of nucleated cell counts were drawn from the amplification of reference gene primers. Data came from immunoSEQ multiplex PCR; TCRdb stores just in-frame clones and leaves some out. Clone size and V and J calls were adopted from that table, with D and trimming inferred from the DNA. The table lists around 40,000 clones, approximately 87% of them singletons. The sequenced sample consisted of peripheral blood. The source of this sequence is a man aged 50 or older with active or convalescent COVID-19. This chain uses TRBV2 with TRBJ1-5; a possible D gene is TRBD1 (5 bases). The CDR3 here is CASSDRVGQPQHF. Here the CDR3 DNA reads TGTGCCAGCAGTGACAGGGTCGGCCAGCCCCAGCATTTT. Using reference TRBV2 and TRBJ1-5 for the parts outside the CDR3, the full variable domain is EPEVTQTPSHQVTQMGQEVILRCVPISNHLYFYWYRQILGQKVEFLVSFYNNEISEKSEIFDDQFSVERPDGSNFTLKIRSTKLEDSAMYFCASSDRVGQPQHFGDGTRLSIL.